This T cell receptor (beta chain) appears in the sequencing data of a study of brain T cells in children with intractable seizures. Study observations and caveats: Pre-surgery blood may have been undersampled, hiding some clones.

For this clone: Its target is not known.

The CDR3 totals 15 residues. Per germline, CDR1 MNHEY and CDR2 SVGAGI. The V and J ends lost 0 bases and 2 bases respectively, with 8 bases between them. This table comes from immunoSEQ multiplex PCR, and its TCRdb copy is limited to in-frame clones, with some not included. In the table there are 300,000 to 400,000 clones, roughly 92% of which are singletons. This sample's time point: blood from clinic visit 5 months post-surgery; TSC patient then seizure free. The sample was peripheral blood, taken less than 6 months after surgery. This chain uses TRBV6-5 with TRBJ1-3; D ambiguous. This sequence was found in a boy younger than two with tuberous sclerosis and intractable seizures. CDR3: CASSYSRGTGNTIYF. In DNA form, the CDR3 reads TGTGCCAGCAGTTACTCGCGGGGAACTGGAAACACCATATATTTT.